Below, 23 T cell receptor beta chains from the same sample are listed, as sequenced in a study of control samples from healthy donors and cancer patients. Libraries were prepared by immunoSEQ multiplex PCR; TCRdb keeps only in-frame clonotypes and omits some of them. The sample records 150,000 to 190,000 clones, over 85% being singletons. The sequencing input was blood. Receptors were obtained from a man aged 50 to 59 in good health.

The chain is built from TRBV5-5 and TRBJ1-2; D is uncertain. The CDR3 is 15 residues long. In germline, CDR1 is SGHKS, CDR2 YYEKEE (reference sequence). Trimming took 0 bases from V and 5 from J, leaving 14 bases between them. CDR3 coding DNA: TGTGCCAGCAGCTTGGGTTCCTCCCTCCCGTATGGCTACACCTTC. Protein product: CASSLGSSLPYGYTF.

The genes are TRBV5-4 and TRBJ2-3; unclear D gene. CDR3 length: 14 amino acids. Germline assignment: CDR1 SGHNT and CDR2 YYREEE (reference sequence). V dropped 0 bases and J dropped 2 bases, with 7 bases sitting between them. CDR3 in DNA: TGTGCCAGCAGCTTGGGCGGATACACAGATACGCAGTATTTT. Its protein is CASSLGGYTDTQYF.

Here the CDR3 reads CASDGVLASTDTQYF. CDR3 in DNA: TGTGCCAGCGATGGGGTCCTCGCTAGCACAGATACGCAGTATTTT. The chain employs TRBV2 and TRBJ2-3; D uncertain. Trimming took off 8 bases at V and 0 bases at J, with 15 bases between the two ends. CDR3 length: 15 residues. Germline assignment: CDR1 SNHLY and CDR2 FYNNEI.

V and J are TRBV5-1 and TRBJ2-3, with 9 bases aligning to TRBD1. This CDR3 has 14 amino acids. Germline values: CDR1 SGHRS, CDR2 YFSETQ. V lost 4 bases to trimming and J lost 7 bases; unmatched junction nucleotides: 7. CDR3 loop: CASSDRDRANTQYF. The CDR3 region has the DNA TGCGCCAGCAGCGACCGGGACAGGGCTAATACGCAGTATTTT.

The CDR3 sequence is CSVTLYTDTQYF. The CDR3, as DNA: TGCAGCGTGACTCTTTACACAGATACGCAGTATTTT. The rearrangement joins TRBV29-1 to TRBJ2-3; D is unclear. The CDR3 loop spans 12 amino acids. Trimming stripped 6 bases from V and 2 bases from J, with 9 bases between. Germline V gives CDR1 SQVTM, CDR2 ANQGSEA.

V gene TRBV19 combines with J gene TRBJ1-1; tentative D call: TRBD1 (5 bases). Deletions cut 7 bases from V and 0 bases from J, with 12 bases between. Germline V gives CDR1 LNHDA, CDR2 SQIVND (reference sequence). The CDR3 is made up of 14 amino acids. DNA of the CDR3: TGTGCCAGTACCTGGGGCGGGGTGAACACTGAAGCTTTCTTT. Protein sequence: CASTWGGVNTEAFF.

This sequence joins TRBV14 and TRBJ2-1; 10 nucleotides agree with TRBD2. The CDR3 contains 16 residues. Per germline, CDR1 SGHDN and CDR2 FVKESK. V lost 0 bases to trimming and J lost 7 bases; unmatched junction nucleotides: 6. The CDR3 DNA reads TGTGCCAGCAGCCAAGATTTGGAACTAGCGGGGAATGAGCAGTTCTTC. It codes for CASSQDLELAGNEQFF.

This chain links TRBV9 with TRBJ1-3; tentatively, D is TRBD1 (5 bases). The V end was cut by 0 bases, the J end by 0 bases, with 13 bases between. This CDR3 contains 17 residues. In germline, CDR1 is SGDLS, CDR2 YYNGEE. CDR3: CASSVDPGRDSGNTIYF. The CDR3 region has the DNA TGTGCCAGCAGCGTAGATCCAGGGAGGGACTCTGGAAACACCATATATTTT.

The rearrangement joins TRBV5-1 to TRBJ1-1, with 8 bases fitting TRBD1. Germline V gives CDR1 SGHRS, CDR2 YFSETQ. The CDR3 is made up of 13 amino acids. V lost 2 bases, J lost 11 bases, and 8 bases stayed unmatched. CDR3 sequence: CASSLGTGFIAFF. CDR3 in DNA: TGCGCCAGCAGCTTAGGGACAGGCTTTATTGCTTTCTTT.

This chain connects TRBV7-3 to TRBJ2-2; TRBD2 is a possible D gene (5 bases). Germline CDR1 SGHTA, CDR2 FQGTGA. CDR3 length equals 15 residues. The V end was cut by 5 bases, the J end by 3 bases, with 13 bases between. CDR3 in amino acids: CASSQSERHTGELFF. The CDR3 DNA sequence: TGTGCCAGCAGCCAATCGGAGCGGCACACCGGGGAGCTGTTTTTT.

The chain is built from TRBV5-1 and TRBJ1-1; D ambiguous. The germline CDR1 and CDR2 sequences are SGHRS and YFSETQ. The V end lost 2 bases, the J end lost 8 bases, and 16 bases lay between the germline ends. The CDR3 covers 14 residues. Here the CDR3 DNA reads TGCGCCAGCAGCTTAAGGGAGACCGTGGCCGAAGCTTTCTTT. Encoded protein: CASSLRETVAEAFF.

This clone has just a few counts. The J gene is TRBJ1-1, the V gene TRBV10-3; D not certain. The CDR3 runs 11 residues. Trimming pared 10 bases from V and 1 base from J, leaving 7 bases between. Germline V gene sequence: CDR1 ENHRY, CDR2 SYGVKD. DNA of the CDR3: TGTGCCACCACAGAGAACACTGAAGCTTTCTTT. Translating it yields CATTENTEAFF.

The CDR3, as DNA: TGTGCCAGCAGCCAAGAAGGACAGGGAAGCACAGATACGCAGTATTTT. As protein: CASSQEGQGSTDTQYF. This chain uses TRBV4-2 with TRBJ2-3; 8 positions agree with TRBD1. Looked up from germline, CDR1 is LGHNA and CDR2 is YNFKEQ. The CDR3 length is 16 residues. Germline trimming cut 0 bases from V and 0 bases from J; bases unmatched to any gene: 2.

The J gene is TRBJ1-3, the V gene TRBV30; D gene unclear. Trimming cost V 0 bases and J 7 bases, with 7 bases left between them. The CDR3 is made up of 12 amino acids. Germline values: CDR1 GTSNPN, CDR2 SVGIG (reference sequence). The CDR3, as DNA: TGTGCCTGGAGTGTGGATGGGAACACCATATATTTT. It encodes CAWSVDGNTIYF.

This chain links TRBV4-1 with TRBJ2-1, with TRBD2 identical over 10 bases. The CDR3 length is 17 residues. Germline V gene sequence: CDR1 MGHRA, CDR2 YSYEKL. Germline trimming cut 3 bases from V and 7 bases from J; bases unmatched to any gene: 12. This CDR3 reads CASSQEFGGLAVNEQFF. CDR3 DNA: TGCGCCAGCAGCCAGGAATTTGGAGGACTAGCGGTAAATGAGCAGTTCTTC.

The V call is TRBV6-5, the J call TRBJ2-7, with TRBD2 matching over 13 bases. The germline gives CDR1 MNHEY, CDR2 SVGAGI. This CDR3 has 14 residues. The V and J ends lost 6 bases and 4 bases, in that order; junction bases with no gene match: 3. CDR3 coding DNA: TGTGCCAGCAGCCGGACTAGCGGGAGATACGAGCAGTACTTC. Its translation is CASSRTSGRYEQYF.

The chain links TRBV25-1 to TRBJ2-1; TRBD2 aligns across 12 bases. The CDR3 has 15 residues. Germline V CDR1 and CDR2: MGHDK, SYGVNS. After removal of 5 bases from V and 3 bases from J, the junction contained 2 bases not matched to a gene. The CDR3 bases are TGTGCCAGCAGTTCTAGCGGGAGGGACTACAATGAGCAGTTCTTC. Amino acid sequence: CASSSSGRDYNEQFF.

The V and J genes are TRBV13 and TRBJ2-3, with D possibly matching TRBD2 (6 bases). CDR1 and CDR2 from the germline V gene are PRHDT and FYEKMQ (reference sequence). V dropped 0 bases and J dropped 0 bases, with 10 bases sitting between them. CDR3 length equals 16 residues. The CDR3 reads CASSLGVGGSTDTQYF. CDR3 nucleotides: TGTGCCAGCAGCTTAGGCGTCGGGGGTAGCACAGATACGCAGTATTTT. Looking up the rest from reference TRBV13 and TRBJ2-3 gives the full variable domain: AAGVIQSPRHLIKEKRETATLKCYPIPRHDTVYWYQQGPGQDPQFLISFYEKMQSDKGSIPDRFSAQQFSDYHSELNMSSLELGDSALYFCASSLGVGGSTDTQYFGPGTRLTVL.

In this sample, this clone turned up once. The genes are TRBV18 and TRBJ2-1, with D perhaps matching TRBD1 (5 bases). Germline loops: CDR1 KGHSH, CDR2 LQKENI. This CDR3 comprises 15 residues. V was pared by 2 bases and J by 5 bases, with 13 bases between. CDR3 coding DNA: TGTGCCAGCTCACCAGGGGCAGAATTAAACAATGAGCAGTTCTTC. This encodes CASSPGAELNNEQFF.

J is TRBJ1-5 and V is TRBV28; D not resolved. From germline, CDR1 is MDHEN and CDR2 SYDVKM. This CDR3 is 15 amino acids long. Trimming removed 2 bases from V and 2 bases from J, with 10 bases in between. The DNA of the CDR3 is TGTGCCAGCAGTTTACCGGGTAGTCGCAATCAGCCCCAGCATTTT. It encodes CASSLPGSRNQPQHF.

The chain employs TRBV28 and TRBJ1-1, with TRBD1 identical over 11 bases. After removal of 8 bases from V and 4 bases from J, the junction contained 6 bases not matched to a gene. The CDR3 consists of 14 residues. Germline V CDR1 and CDR2: MDHEN, SYDVKM. Written as DNA, the CDR3 is TGTGCCAGCCTCGGGACAGGGGGAATCACTGAAGCTTTCTTT. Translating it yields CASLGTGGITEAFF. Full variable domain (remainder filled in from reference TRBV28 and TRBJ1-1): DVKVTQSSRYLVKRTGEKVFLECVQDMDHENMFWYRQDPGLGLRLIYFSYDVKMKEKGDIPEGYSVSREKKERFSLILESASTNQTSMYLCASLGTGGITEAFFGQGTRLTVV.

The genes are TRBV5-1 and TRBJ2-2; D is perhaps TRBD1 (6 bases). Germline CDR1 is SGHRS and CDR2 is YFSETQ. The ends were cut back, 2 bases at V and 0 bases at J, with 11 bases in the middle. The CDR3 is made up of 16 amino acids. CDR3 protein: CASSFMTGSNTGELFF. The CDR3 nucleotides are TGCGCCAGCAGCTTTATGACAGGATCGAACACCGGGGAGCTGTTTTTT.

The J gene is TRBJ2-4, the V gene TRBV28; D not resolved. V was clipped by 4 bases and J by 3 bases, with 13 bases between them. The germline V gene encodes CDR1 MDHEN and CDR2 SYDVKM. The CDR3 sequence is 15 residues long. The CDR3: CASSSPAAGKNIQYF. As DNA, the CDR3 is TGTGCCAGCAGTTCCCCCGCGGCCGGCAAAAACATTCAGTACTTC.